Following are 2 T cell receptor beta chains from one sample sequenced in a study of memory CD4+ T cells and cytomegalovirus serostatus. Single viable CD3+CD4+CD8-CD45RO+ cells were sorted as the memory CD4+ T cells. Libraries were prepared by immunoSEQ multiplex PCR; TCRdb keeps only in-frame clonotypes and omits some of them. The table records around 45,000 clones, 77% of them present only once. The sample comprised memory CD4+ T cells from blood. The receptors stem from an adult in good health and CMV-seronegative.

The chain links TRBV2 to TRBJ2-7, with 13 bases that match TRBD2. Looked up from germline, CDR1 is SNHLY and CDR2 is FYNNEI. The length of the CDR3 is 18 residues. With V trimmed by 1 base and J by 1 base, 7 bases remained unmatched. CDR3 region: CASSEVLAGGRVSYEQYF. The CDR3 DNA follows: TGTGCCAGCAGTGAAGTACTAGCGGGGGGGAGGGTTTCCTACGAGCAGTACTTC.

The chain combines TRBV5-1 with TRBJ2-3; TRBD2 aligns across 12 bases. J gave up 6 bases and V 3 bases, and 8 bases lay outside the gene matches. The CDR3 length is 16 residues. Per the germline V gene, CDR1 is SGHRS and CDR2 is YFSETQ. The CDR3 nucleotides read TGCGCCAGCAGCTCCCCCCTAGCGGGGGGGCGTGATACGCAGTATTTT. Protein sequence: CASSSPLAGGRDTQYF.